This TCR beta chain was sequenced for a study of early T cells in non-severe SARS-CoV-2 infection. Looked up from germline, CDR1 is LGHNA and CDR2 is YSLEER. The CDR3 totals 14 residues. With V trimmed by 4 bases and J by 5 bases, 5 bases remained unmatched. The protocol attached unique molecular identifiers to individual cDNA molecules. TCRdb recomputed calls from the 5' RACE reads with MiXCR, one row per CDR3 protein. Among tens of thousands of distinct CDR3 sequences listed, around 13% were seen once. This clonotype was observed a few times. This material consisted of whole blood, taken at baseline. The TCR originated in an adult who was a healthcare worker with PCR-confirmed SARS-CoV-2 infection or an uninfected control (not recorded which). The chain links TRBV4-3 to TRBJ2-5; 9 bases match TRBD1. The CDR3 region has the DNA TGCGCCAGCAGCCTGGGGACAGGGTTTGAGACCCAGTACTTC. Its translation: CASSLGTGFETQYF.